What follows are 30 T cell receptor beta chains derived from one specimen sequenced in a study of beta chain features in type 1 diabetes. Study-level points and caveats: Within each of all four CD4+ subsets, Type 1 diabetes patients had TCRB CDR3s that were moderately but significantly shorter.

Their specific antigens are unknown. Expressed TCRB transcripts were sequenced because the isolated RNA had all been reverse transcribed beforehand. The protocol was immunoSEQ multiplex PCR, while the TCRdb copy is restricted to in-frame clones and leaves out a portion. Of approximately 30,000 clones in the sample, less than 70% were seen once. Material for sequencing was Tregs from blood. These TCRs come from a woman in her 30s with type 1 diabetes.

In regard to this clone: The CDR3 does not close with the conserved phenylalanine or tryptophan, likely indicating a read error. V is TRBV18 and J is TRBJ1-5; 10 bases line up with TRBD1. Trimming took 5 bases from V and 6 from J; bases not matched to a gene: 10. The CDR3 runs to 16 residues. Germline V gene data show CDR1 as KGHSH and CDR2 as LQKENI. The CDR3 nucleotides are TGTGCCAGCTCAAGCCTCGGGACAGGGGTTCCTCAGCCCCAGCATCTT. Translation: CASSSLGTGVPQPQHL.

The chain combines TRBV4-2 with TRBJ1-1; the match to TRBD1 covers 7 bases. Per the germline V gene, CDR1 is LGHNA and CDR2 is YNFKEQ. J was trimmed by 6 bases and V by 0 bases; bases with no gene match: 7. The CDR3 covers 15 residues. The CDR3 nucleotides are TGTGCCAGCAGCCAAGATAACCGCAGGGGGGCTGAAGCTTTCTTT. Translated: CASSQDNRRGAEAFF.

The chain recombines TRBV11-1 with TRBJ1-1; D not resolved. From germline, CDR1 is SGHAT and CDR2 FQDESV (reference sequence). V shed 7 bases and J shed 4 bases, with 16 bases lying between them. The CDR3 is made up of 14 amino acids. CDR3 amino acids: CASNPLGEATEAFF. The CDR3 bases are TGTGCCAGCAACCCCCTCGGAGAAGCCACTGAAGCTTTCTTT. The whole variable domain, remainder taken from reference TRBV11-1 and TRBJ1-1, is EAEVAQSPRYKITEKSQAVAFWCDPISGHATLYWYRQILGQGPELLVQFQDESVVDDSQLPKDRFSAERLKGVDSTLKIQPAELGDSAMYLCASNPLGEATEAFFGQGTRLTVV.

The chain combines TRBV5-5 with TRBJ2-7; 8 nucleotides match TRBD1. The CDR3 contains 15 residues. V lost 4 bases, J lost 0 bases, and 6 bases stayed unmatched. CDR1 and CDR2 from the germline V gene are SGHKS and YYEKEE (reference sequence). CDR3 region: CASSLGTGSSYEQYF. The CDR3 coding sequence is TGTGCCAGCAGCCTGGGGACAGGTAGCTCCTACGAGCAGTACTTC.

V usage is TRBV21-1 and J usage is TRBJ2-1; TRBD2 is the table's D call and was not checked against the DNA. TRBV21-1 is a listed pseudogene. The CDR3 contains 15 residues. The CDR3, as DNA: TGTGCCAGCAGGCCTCGGGGAGGGCCTTACAATGAGCAGTTCTTC. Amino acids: CASRPRGGPYNEQFF.

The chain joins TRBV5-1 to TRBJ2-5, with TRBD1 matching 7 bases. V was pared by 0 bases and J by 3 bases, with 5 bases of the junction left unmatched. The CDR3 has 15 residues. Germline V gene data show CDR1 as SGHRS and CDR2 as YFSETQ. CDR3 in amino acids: CASSLEGTGEETQYF. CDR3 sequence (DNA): TGCGCCAGCAGCTTGGAAGGAACAGGGGAAGAGACCCAGTACTTC.

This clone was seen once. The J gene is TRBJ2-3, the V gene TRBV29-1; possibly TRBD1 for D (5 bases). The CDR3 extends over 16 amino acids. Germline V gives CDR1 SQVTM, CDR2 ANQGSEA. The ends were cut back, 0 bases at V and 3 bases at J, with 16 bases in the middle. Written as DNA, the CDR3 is TGCAGCGTTGAAGATTCAGGGATAGTAAAAACAGATACGCAGTATTTT. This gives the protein CSVEDSGIVKTDTQYF.

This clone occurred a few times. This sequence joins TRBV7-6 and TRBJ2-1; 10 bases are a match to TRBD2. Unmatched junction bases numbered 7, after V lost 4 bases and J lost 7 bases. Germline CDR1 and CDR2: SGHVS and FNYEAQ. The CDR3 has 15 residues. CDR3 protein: CASSSSGSFGNEQFF. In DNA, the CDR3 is TGTGCCAGCAGCTCTAGCGGGAGTTTCGGGAATGAGCAGTTCTTC. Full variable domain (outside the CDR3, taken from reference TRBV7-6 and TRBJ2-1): GAGVSQSPRYKVTKRGQDVALRCDPISGHVSLYWYRQALGQGPEFLTYFNYEAQQDKSGLPNDRFSAERPEGSISTLTIQRTEQRDSAMYRCASSSSGSFGNEQFFGPGTRLTVL.

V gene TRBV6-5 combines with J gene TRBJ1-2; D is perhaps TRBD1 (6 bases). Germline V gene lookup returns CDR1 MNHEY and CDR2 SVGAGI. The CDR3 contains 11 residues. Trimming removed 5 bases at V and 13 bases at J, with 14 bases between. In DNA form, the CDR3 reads TGTGCCAGCAGTGGGAGACAGGCCGGCACCTTC. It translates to CASSGRQAGTF.

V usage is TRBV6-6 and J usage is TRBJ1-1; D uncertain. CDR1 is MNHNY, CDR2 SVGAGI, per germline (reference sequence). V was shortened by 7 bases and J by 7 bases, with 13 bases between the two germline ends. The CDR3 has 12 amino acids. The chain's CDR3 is CASTNRAGEAFF. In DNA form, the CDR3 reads TGTGCCAGCACCAACCGAGCAGGTGAAGCTTTCTTT.

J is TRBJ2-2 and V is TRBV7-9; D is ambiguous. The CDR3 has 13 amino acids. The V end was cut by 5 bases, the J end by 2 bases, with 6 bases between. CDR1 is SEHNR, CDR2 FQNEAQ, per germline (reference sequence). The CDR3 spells CASSLLNTGELFF. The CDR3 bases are TGTGCCAGCAGCCTGCTAAACACCGGGGAGCTGTTTTTT.

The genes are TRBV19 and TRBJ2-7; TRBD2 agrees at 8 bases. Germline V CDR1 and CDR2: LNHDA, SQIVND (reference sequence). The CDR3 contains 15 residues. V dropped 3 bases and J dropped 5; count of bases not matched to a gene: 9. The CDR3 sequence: CASSIIPSGSNEQYF. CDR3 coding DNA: TGTGCCAGTAGTATTATCCCCAGCGGGAGCAACGAGCAGTACTTC.

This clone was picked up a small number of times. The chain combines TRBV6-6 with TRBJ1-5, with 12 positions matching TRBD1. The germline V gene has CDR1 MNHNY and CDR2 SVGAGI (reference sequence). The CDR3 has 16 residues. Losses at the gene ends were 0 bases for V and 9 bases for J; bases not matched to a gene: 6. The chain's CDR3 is CASSYSGTGGAGPQHF. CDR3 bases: TGTGCCAGCAGTTACTCGGGGACAGGGGGCGCCGGGCCCCAGCATTTT.

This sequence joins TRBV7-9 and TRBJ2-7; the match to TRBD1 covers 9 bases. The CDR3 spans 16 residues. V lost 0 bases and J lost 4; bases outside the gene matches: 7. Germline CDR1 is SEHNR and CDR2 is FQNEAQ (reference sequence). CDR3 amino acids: CASSLAGGQGMYEQYF. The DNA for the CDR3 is TGTGCCAGCAGCTTAGCTGGAGGACAGGGGATGTACGAGCAGTACTTC.

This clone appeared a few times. As DNA, the CDR3 is TGTGCCATCAGTGATTCTCTGAACACTGAAGCTTTCTTT. This translates into CAISDSLNTEAFF. The chain carries TRBV10-3 and TRBJ1-1; no firm D call. Germline-derived CDR1 and CDR2 are ENHRY and SYGVKD. V lost 3 bases and J lost 0, with 5 bases in between. This CDR3 comprises 13 residues.

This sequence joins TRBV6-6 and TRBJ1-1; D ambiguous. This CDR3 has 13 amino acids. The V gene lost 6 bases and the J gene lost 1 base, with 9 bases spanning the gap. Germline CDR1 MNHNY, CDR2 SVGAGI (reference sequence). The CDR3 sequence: CASRPAPNTEAFF. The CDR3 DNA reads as TGTGCCAGCAGGCCAGCGCCGAACACTGAAGCTTTCTTT.

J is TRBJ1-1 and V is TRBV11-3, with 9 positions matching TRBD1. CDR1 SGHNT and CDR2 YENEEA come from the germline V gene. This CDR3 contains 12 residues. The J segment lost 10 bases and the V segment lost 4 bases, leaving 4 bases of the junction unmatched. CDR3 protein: CASSSRDRAAFF. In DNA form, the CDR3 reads TGTGCCAGCAGCTCCCGGGACAGGGCAGCTTTCTTT.

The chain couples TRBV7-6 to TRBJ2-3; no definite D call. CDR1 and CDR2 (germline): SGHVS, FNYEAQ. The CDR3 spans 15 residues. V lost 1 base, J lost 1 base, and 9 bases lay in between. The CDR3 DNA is TGTGCCAGCAGCTTAGTAGTCCTGGGCACAGATACGCAGTATTTT. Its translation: CASSLVVLGTDTQYF.

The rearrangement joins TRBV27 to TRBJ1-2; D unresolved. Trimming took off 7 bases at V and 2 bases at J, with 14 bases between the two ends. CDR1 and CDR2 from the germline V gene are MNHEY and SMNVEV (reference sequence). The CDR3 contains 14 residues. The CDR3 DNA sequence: TGTGCCAGCACTAGGCCAGCCCTAAACTATGGCTACACCTTC. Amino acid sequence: CASTRPALNYGYTF.

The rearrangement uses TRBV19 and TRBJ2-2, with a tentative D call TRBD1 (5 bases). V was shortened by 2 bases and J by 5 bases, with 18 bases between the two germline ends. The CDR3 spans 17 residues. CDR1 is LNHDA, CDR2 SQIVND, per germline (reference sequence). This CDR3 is CASSIRSMTANTGELFF. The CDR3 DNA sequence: TGTGCCAGTAGTATAAGGAGTATGACAGCAAATACCGGGGAGCTGTTTTTT.

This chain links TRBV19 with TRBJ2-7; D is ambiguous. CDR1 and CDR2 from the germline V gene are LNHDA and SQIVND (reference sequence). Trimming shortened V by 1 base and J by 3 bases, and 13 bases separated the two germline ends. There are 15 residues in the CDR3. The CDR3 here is CASSIGAFSFYEQYF. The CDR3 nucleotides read TGTGCCAGTAGTATAGGAGCCTTCTCTTTCTACGAGCAGTACTTC. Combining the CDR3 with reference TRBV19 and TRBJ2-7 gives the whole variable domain DGGITQSPKYLFRKEGQNVTLSCEQNLNHDAMYWYRQDPGQGLRLIYYSQIVNDFQKGDIAEGYSVSREKKESFPLTVTSAQKNPTAFYLCASSIGAFSFYEQYFGPGTRLTVT.

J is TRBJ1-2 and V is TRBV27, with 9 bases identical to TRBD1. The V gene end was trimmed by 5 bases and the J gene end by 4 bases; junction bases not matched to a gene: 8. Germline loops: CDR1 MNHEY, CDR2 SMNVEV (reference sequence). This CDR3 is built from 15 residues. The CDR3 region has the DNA TGTGCCAGCAGTCGGAGGACAGGGGAATCCTATGGCTACACCTTC. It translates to CASSRRTGESYGYTF.

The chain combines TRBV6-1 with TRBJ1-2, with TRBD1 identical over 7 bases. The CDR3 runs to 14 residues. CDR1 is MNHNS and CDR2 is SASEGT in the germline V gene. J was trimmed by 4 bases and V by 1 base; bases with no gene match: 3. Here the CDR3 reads CASSEGDSPYGYTF. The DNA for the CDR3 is TGTGCCAGCAGTGAAGGGGACAGCCCCTATGGCTACACCTTC.

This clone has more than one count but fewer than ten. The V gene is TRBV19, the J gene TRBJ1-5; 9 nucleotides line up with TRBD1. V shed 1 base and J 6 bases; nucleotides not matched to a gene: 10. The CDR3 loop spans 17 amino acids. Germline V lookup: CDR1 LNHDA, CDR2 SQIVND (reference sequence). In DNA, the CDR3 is TGTGCCAGTAGTATAGTCTTATCCGGGACAGGGTTTCAGCCCCAGCATTTT. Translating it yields CASSIVLSGTGFQPQHF.

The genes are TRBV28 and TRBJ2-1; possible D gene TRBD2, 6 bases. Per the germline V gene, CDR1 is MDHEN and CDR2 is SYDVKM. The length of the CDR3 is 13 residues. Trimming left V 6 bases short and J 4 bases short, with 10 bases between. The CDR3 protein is CASRDYLYNEQFF. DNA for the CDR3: TGTGCCAGCAGGGACTACCTATACAATGAGCAGTTCTTC.

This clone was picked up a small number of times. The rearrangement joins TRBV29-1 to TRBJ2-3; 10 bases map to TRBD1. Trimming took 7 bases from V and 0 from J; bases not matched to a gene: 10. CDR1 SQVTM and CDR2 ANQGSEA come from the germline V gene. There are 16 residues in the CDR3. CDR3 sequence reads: CSASRDRGDSTDTQYF. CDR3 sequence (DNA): TGCAGCGCTTCCCGGGACAGGGGAGATAGCACAGATACGCAGTATTTT.

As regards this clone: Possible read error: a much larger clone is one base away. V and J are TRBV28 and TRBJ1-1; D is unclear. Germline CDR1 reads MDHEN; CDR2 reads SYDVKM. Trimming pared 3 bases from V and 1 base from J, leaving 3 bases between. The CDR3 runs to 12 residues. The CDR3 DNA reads TGTGCCAGCAGTTTTCGGAACACTGAAGCTTTCTTT. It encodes CASSFRNTEAFF.

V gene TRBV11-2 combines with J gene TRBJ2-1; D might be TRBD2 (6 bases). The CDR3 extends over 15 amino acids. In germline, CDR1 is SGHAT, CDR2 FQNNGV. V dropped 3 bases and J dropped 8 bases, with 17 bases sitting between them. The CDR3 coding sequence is TGTGCCAGCAGCTTCTCGGGAGATGAGTGGCATGAGCAGTTCTTC. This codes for CASSFSGDEWHEQFF.

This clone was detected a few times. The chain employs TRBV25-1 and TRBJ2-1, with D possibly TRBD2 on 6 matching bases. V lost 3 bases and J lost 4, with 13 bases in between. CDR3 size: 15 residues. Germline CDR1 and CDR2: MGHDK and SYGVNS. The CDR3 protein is CASSDPRGDYNEQFF. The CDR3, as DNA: TGTGCCAGCAGTGACCCGCGCGGGGATTACAATGAGCAGTTCTTC.

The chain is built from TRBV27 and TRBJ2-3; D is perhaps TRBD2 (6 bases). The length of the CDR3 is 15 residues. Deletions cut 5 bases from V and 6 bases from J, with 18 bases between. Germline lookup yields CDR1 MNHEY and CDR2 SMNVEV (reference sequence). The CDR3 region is CASSGRKAKRDTQYF. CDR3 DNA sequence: TGTGCCAGCAGTGGGAGGAAGGCGAAAAGGGATACGCAGTATTTT.